The clone carrying this TCR beta chain was observed once. The germline gives CDR1 KGHDR, CDR2 SFDVKD. V shed 4 bases and J 5 bases; nucleotides not matched to a gene: 5. The CDR3 sequence is 15 residues long. These data come from a study of blood T cell repertoires in COVID-19. Study background: Acute-phase and convalescent COVID-19 samples originated in the United States, Italy and Spain.

One Seattle source followed patients from active infection through their disease course. Method: immunoSEQ multiplex PCR; TCRdb's copy keeps in-frame clones and lacks some. The repertoire holds approximately 100,000 clones, with over 65% as singletons. J is TRBJ1-4 and V is TRBV24-1; TRBD1 aligns across 8 bases. The sample taken for sequencing was peripheral blood. This clonotype was obtained from an older man with COVID-19, enrolled during active disease. The CDR3 bases are TGTGCCACCAGTGAGGCCAGGGGGCGGAATGAAAAACTGTTTTTT. As protein: CATSEARGRNEKLFF.